This T cell receptor (beta chain) emerged from a study of regulatory T cells in long-lasting Graves disease. The CDR3 totals 18 residues. The germline CDR1 and CDR2 sequences are MNHNS and SASEGT. Assembly of TCR beta libraries relied on iRepertoire HTBI primers together with Arm-PCR of CDR3 regions. TCRdb processed the multiplex PCR reads anew with MiXCR; each CDR3 protein has one entry. The sample yields about 540,000 distinct CDR3 sequences, approximately 13% seen once. Specified time point: newly diagnosed GD, antithyroid drugs for less than 3 months. TCR sequences were obtained from RNA taken from PBMCs. The same data also contributed to another study, on T cells in Graves' hyperthyroidism and ophthalmopathy.

This specimen consisted of peripheral blood mononuclear cells (PBMCs), obtained at new diagnosis, from a patient treated with antithyroid drugs. The clonotype was recovered from a man aged 25-40 years with Graves disease. This rearrangement joins TRBV6-1 to TRBJ2-5; TRBD1 matches at 10 bases. Judging by the DNA end, TRBJ2-1 fits better; the J call may be wrong. The chain's CDR3 is CASAPGTGVYCFHNEQFF. Written as DNA, the CDR3 is TGTGCCAGCGCACCCGGGACAGGGGTTTATTGTTTCCACAATGAGCAGTTCTTC.